Below, 8 T cell receptor beta chains from the same sample are listed, as sequenced in a study of T cell responses to AZD1222 COVID-19 vaccine. Sequencing was performed with immunoSEQ multiplex PCR; in TCRdb, only in-frame clones are kept and a portion is missing. The sample has about 140,000 clones, 85% to 95% seen once; the top ten hold 0.7% to 1%. Sequenced here: peripheral blood, sampled on day 0 of MenACWY control vaccination. The receptor source for this set is an adult in good health.

The CDR3 sequence is CASSLSGGYTGELFF. CDR3 bases: TGTGCCAGCAGTTTATCAGGGGGCTACACCGGGGAGCTGTTTTTT. The chain joins TRBV27 to TRBJ2-2; 7 nucleotides align to TRBD1. J lost 3 bases, V lost 0 bases, and 1 base had no gene match. Germline CDR1 MNHEY, CDR2 SMNVEV (reference sequence). CDR3 length: 15 amino acids.

The CDR3, as DNA: TGTGCCAGCAGTGAAAGATGGGTTGGCGAGCAGTACTTC. Translated, it gives CASSERWVGEQYF. This chain connects TRBV2 to TRBJ2-7, with D unresolved. Trimming stripped 2 bases from V and 6 bases from J, with 11 bases between. The CDR3 length is 13 residues. The germline gives CDR1 SNHLY, CDR2 FYNNEI.

J is TRBJ1-1 and V is TRBV4-3; 9 positions match TRBD1. The J segment lost 5 bases and the V segment lost 0 bases, leaving 4 bases of the junction unmatched. The CDR3 contains 15 residues. Germline CDR1 LGHNA, CDR2 YSLEER. CDR3 sequence reads: CASSQEYRGQTEAFF. CDR3 nucleotides: TGCGCCAGCAGCCAAGAGTACAGGGGGCAGACTGAAGCTTTCTTT.

V usage is TRBV6-5 and J usage is TRBJ1-6; a possible D gene is TRBD1 (5 bases). The CDR3 sequence is 14 residues long. Germline V gene sequence: CDR1 MNHEY, CDR2 SVGAGI. V shed 8 bases and J shed 5 bases, with 13 bases lying between them. CDR3 sequence: CASHPGRHNSPLHF. In DNA, the CDR3 is TGTGCCAGCCATCCGGGACGTCATAATTCACCCCTCCACTTT.

This chain links TRBV7-8 with TRBJ2-2; D is possibly TRBD1 (6 bases). V was pared by 5 bases and J by 3 bases, with 16 bases between. The CDR3 extends over 16 amino acids. Germline CDR1 and CDR2: SGHVS and FQNEAQ. CDR3 residues: CASSQRTVDYTGELFF. The CDR3 DNA is TGTGCCAGCAGCCAAAGGACAGTCGATTACACCGGGGAGCTGTTTTTT. The variable domain in full, with the rest retrieved from reference TRBV7-8 and TRBJ2-2, is GAGVSQSPRYKVAKRGQDVALRCDPISGHVSLFWYQQALGQGPEFLTYFQNEAQLDKSGLPSDRFFAERPEGSVSTLKIQRTQQEDSAVYLCASSQRTVDYTGELFFGEGSRLTVL.

The chain is built from TRBV15 and TRBJ2-1, with 12 bases fitting TRBD2. With V trimmed by 5 bases and J by 5 bases, 4 bases remained unmatched. CDR1 and CDR2 (germline): LNHNV, YYDKDF (reference sequence). The CDR3 is made up of 15 amino acids. Here the CDR3 reads CATSLWTSGDNEQFF. The DNA of the CDR3 is TGTGCCACCAGCCTCTGGACTAGCGGGGACAATGAGCAGTTCTTC. Full variable domain (remainder filled in from reference TRBV15 and TRBJ2-1): DAMVIQNPRYQVTQFGKPVTLSCSQTLNHNVMYWYQQKSSQAPKLLFHYYDKDFNNEADTPDNFQSRRPNTSFCFLDIRSPGLGDTAMYLCATSLWTSGDNEQFFGPGTRLTVL.

The chain links TRBV4-1 to TRBJ2-1; maybe TRBD2 (6 bases). The CDR3 runs 16 residues. In germline, CDR1 is MGHRA, CDR2 YSYEKL. Trimming shortened V by 1 base and J by 1 base, and 11 bases separated the two germline ends. This chain's CDR3 is CASSQGPSESYNEQFF. The DNA for the CDR3 is TGCGCCAGCAGCCAAGGTCCTAGCGAGTCCTACAATGAGCAGTTCTTC.

V and J are TRBV7-3 and TRBJ2-2; 8 bases map to TRBD1. With V trimmed by 5 bases and J by 3 bases, 2 bases remained unmatched. Germline values: CDR1 SGHTA, CDR2 FQGTGA. This CDR3 has 14 amino acids. CDR3 region: CASSPRGHTGELFF. In DNA form, the CDR3 reads TGTGCCAGCAGCCCCAGGGGGCACACCGGGGAGCTGTTTTTT.